The rows below give T cell receptor beta chains drawn from one sample of a study of cytomegalovirus exposure and HLA in healthy donors. The method was immunoSEQ multiplex PCR; TCRdb's version includes in-frame clones alone and lacks a portion of them. Of hundreds of thousands of clones in the sample, 65% to 85% were seen once. The sequencing sample was made of PBMCs. These receptors originate from a young woman in good health and CMV-seropositive. Both conserved end residues are part of each CDR3.

CDR3aa: CASSLAGRGSMGEQFF
j_gene: TRBJ2-1
v_gene: TRBV5-1

CDR3aa: CAWIRQALYNEQFF
j_gene: TRBJ2-1
v_gene: TRBV30

CDR3aa: CASSFLRDLTGELFF
j_gene: TRBJ2-2
v_gene: TRBV7-9

CDR3aa: CASSSPGQGALEQFF
j_gene: TRBJ2-1
v_gene: TRBV6-5

CDR3aa: CASGGSGYTF
j_gene: TRBJ1-2
v_gene: TRBV6-1

CDR3aa: CASSTTLGQIYEQYF
j_gene: TRBJ2-7
v_gene: TRBV19

CDR3aa: CATSSYSGAEAYEQYF
j_gene: TRBJ2-7
v_gene: TRBV15

CDR3aa: CASSLMVNEQFF
j_gene: TRBJ2-1
v_gene: TRBV7-8

CDR3aa: CAWRRGLAGLYEQFF
j_gene: TRBJ2-1
v_gene: TRBV30

CDR3aa: CASSTGLPQQYF
j_gene: TRBJ2-7
v_gene: TRBV11-2

CDR3aa: CASTLRGGPFYMNTEAFF
j_gene: TRBJ1-1
v_gene: TRBV5-5

CDR3aa: CASSDVFQQGNYGYTF
j_gene: TRBJ1-2
v_gene: TRBV18

CDR3aa: CASSQGPYEQYF
j_gene: TRBJ2-7
v_gene: TRBV27

CDR3aa: CASYNSNQPQHF
j_gene: TRBJ1-5
v_gene: TRBV28

CDR3aa: CASSLSGNTEAFF
j_gene: TRBJ1-1
v_gene: TRBV7-9

CDR3aa: CASSPATPNYGYTF
j_gene: TRBJ1-2
v_gene: TRBV28

CDR3aa: CASSEDSPRSYF
j_gene: TRBJ2-7
v_gene: TRBV2